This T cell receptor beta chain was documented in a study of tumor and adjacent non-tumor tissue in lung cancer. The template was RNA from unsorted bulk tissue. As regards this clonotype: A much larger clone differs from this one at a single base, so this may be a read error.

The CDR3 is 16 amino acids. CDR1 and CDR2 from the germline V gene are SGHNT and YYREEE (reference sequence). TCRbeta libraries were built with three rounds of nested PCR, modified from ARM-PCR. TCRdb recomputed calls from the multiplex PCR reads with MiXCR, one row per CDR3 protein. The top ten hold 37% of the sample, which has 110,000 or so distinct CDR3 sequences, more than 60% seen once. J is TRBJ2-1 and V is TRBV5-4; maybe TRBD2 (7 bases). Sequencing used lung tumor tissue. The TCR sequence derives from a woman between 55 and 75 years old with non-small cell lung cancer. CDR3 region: CASSLGPFGGGNGQFF. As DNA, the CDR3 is TGTGCCAGCAGCTTGGGACCTTTTGGCGGGGGCAATGGGCAGTTCTTC.